Shown below are 10 T cell receptor beta chains from a single sample sequenced in a study of shared clonotypes between healthy human individuals. The naive CD8 subset, CD45RO-negative cells positively selected for CCR7, excluded terminally differentiated effector memory CD45RA+ cells. The assay was immunoSEQ multiplex PCR, and TCRdb's table has in-frame clones only and misses some. The sample includes about 2.2 million clones, just over 90% of them seen just once. Sequences were obtained from naive CD8+ T cells from PBMCs. The receptors derive from a man aged 18 to 29 in good health. Some clones in this sample may be carry-over from other donors' samples.

This chain joins TRBV4-1 and TRBJ2-7, with D tentatively TRBD1 (6 bases). CDR1 is MGHRA, CDR2 YSYEKL, per germline. The CDR3 covers 14 residues. Trimming cost V 3 bases and J 3 bases, with 12 bases left between them. DNA for the CDR3: TGCGCCAGCAGCCATTCCCAAGGGGGCTACGAGCAGTACTTC. This encodes CASSHSQGGYEQYF.

The chain couples TRBV2 to TRBJ2-2; 7 nucleotides align to TRBD1. This CDR3 comprises 16 residues. CDR1 is SNHLY, CDR2 FYNNEI, per germline. J was trimmed by 3 bases and V by 6 bases; bases with no gene match: 10. The CDR3 region is CASSPTGMADTGELFF. The CDR3 DNA reads TGTGCCAGCAGCCCGACAGGGATGGCGGACACCGGGGAGCTGTTTTTT.

About this clone: This same CDR3 is encoded by further DNA sequences in the sample. This chain uses TRBV6-5 with TRBJ1-1; possibly TRBD1 for D (6 bases). Per germline, CDR1 MNHEY and CDR2 SVGAGI. This CDR3 is built from 14 residues. V lost 0 bases to trimming and J lost 5 bases, with 10 bases between them. CDR3 region: CASSYSGGPTEAFF. In DNA form, the CDR3 reads TGTGCCAGCAGTTACTCCGGGGGGCCAACTGAAGCTTTCTTT.

J is TRBJ2-2 and V is TRBV7-2, with TRBD2 matching 8 bases. The CDR3 has 18 amino acids. CDR1 and CDR2 (germline): SGHTA, FQGNSA. J lost 0 bases, V lost 5 bases, and 11 bases had no gene match. In DNA form, the CDR3 reads TGTGCCAGCAGCCCTACCATCGGGACTAGGTCGAACACCGGGGAGCTGTTTTTT. This codes for CASSPTIGTRSNTGELFF.

The gene calls are TRBV10-2 and TRBJ1-2; unclear D gene. The germline gives CDR1 WSHSY, CDR2 SAAADI. The CDR3 extends over 13 amino acids. Trimming cost V 2 bases and J 7 bases, with 11 bases left between them. The chain's CDR3 is CASSEGLTIGYTF. The CDR3 nucleotides read TGCGCCAGCAGTGAGGGGCTAACTATTGGCTACACCTTC.

The sample holds one count of this clone. The V call is TRBV28, the J call TRBJ1-1; 8 positions agree with TRBD1. The V and J ends lost 8 bases and 0 bases, in that order; junction bases with no gene match: 5. CDR3 length: 14 residues. CDR1 is MDHEN and CDR2 is SYDVKM in the germline V gene. CDR3 in amino acids: CASLPGQVNTEAFF. CDR3 coding DNA: TGTGCCAGCTTACCGGGACAGGTGAACACTGAAGCTTTCTTT.

CDR3 bases: TGTGCCAGCAGCTTGGCGGAAGACACTGAAGCTTTCTTT. This encodes CASSLAEDTEAFF. V gene TRBV5-6 combines with J gene TRBJ1-1; D remains unclear. This CDR3 comprises 13 residues. Trimming pared 0 bases from V and 3 bases from J, leaving 6 bases between. From germline, CDR1 is SGHDT and CDR2 YYEEEE.

As for this clone: This CDR3 is also generated by other DNA sequences in the sample. V usage is TRBV11-2 and J usage is TRBJ1-1; D ambiguous. The CDR3 covers 14 residues. Germline V lookup: CDR1 SGHAT, CDR2 FQNNGV. Trimming pared 1 base from V and 0 bases from J, leaving 6 bases between. In DNA, the CDR3 is TGTGCCAGCAGCTTAGGAGTGATGAACACTGAAGCTTTCTTT. Amino acid sequence: CASSLGVMNTEAFF.

The chain combines TRBV4-1 with TRBJ2-5; 10 bases fit TRBD1. The DNA matches TRBJ2-7 better at its end, which makes the J call doubtful. From germline, CDR1 is MGHRA and CDR2 YSYEKL. This CDR3 has 16 amino acids. DNA of the CDR3: TGCGCCAGCAGCCAAGGAATGGGACAGGGGTCCCACGAGCAGTACTTC. Its protein product is CASSQGMGQGSHEQYF.

V and J are TRBV5-6 and TRBJ2-5; D not resolved. Looked up from germline, CDR1 is SGHDT and CDR2 is YYEEEE. The CDR3 is 12 residues long. V lost 2 bases and J lost 5, with 7 bases in between. CDR3 sequence: CASSFQAETQYF. The DNA of the CDR3 is TGTGCCAGCAGCTTTCAGGCGGAGACCCAGTACTTC.